This is a list of T cell receptor beta chains from one sample in a study of T cell responses to AZD1222 COVID-19 vaccine. Some clones are missing from TCRdb's copy, which holds only in-frame ones; the method was immunoSEQ multiplex PCR. The sample records more than 100,000 clones, approximately 94% being singletons. This specimen consisted of peripheral blood, obtained 28 days after the second AZD1222 dose. These receptors all stem from an adult who received the AZD1222 COVID-19 vaccine. Both conserved end residues are part of each CDR3. D genes are given only for firm matches. The size of a clone is reported for some rows only, either as once, few or many, or as a class for expanded clones.

d_call,j_call,clone_size,v_call,cdr3_nt,cdr3_aa
TRBD2,TRBJ2-1,-,TRBV28,TGTGCCAGCAGTCTGACTAGCGGGAGAGAGCAGTTCTTC,CASSLTSGREQFF
TRBD1,TRBJ2-7,-,TRBV28,TGTGCCAGCAGTCCCGGGACAGCATCCTACGAGCAGTACTTC,CASSPGTASYEQYF
-,TRBJ1-2,-,TRBV27,TGTGCCAGCAGTACAGGGTCTAACTATGGCTACACCTTC,CASSTGSNYGYTF
TRBD1,TRBJ1-2,once,TRBV29-1,TGCAGCGTTGGTACGGGACAGGGCCCCTATGGCTACACCTTC,CSVGTGQGPYGYTF
-,TRBJ1-6,-,TRBV14,TGTGCCAGCAGCAGACAGGCCCCTAATTCACCCCTCCACTTT,CASSRQAPNSPLHF
-,TRBJ1-1,-,TRBV7-2,TGTGCCAGCAGCTTAGTTCGGGGGCGGAACACTGAAGCTTTCTTT,CASSLVRGRNTEAFF
-,TRBJ2-1,-,TRBV19,TGTGCCACTTGGGACAATGAGCAGTTCTTC,CATWDNEQFF
-,TRBJ1-1,-,TRBV5-6,TGTGCCAGCAGCTTGGTAGGGCCAGAGAAAGCTTTCTTT,CASSLVGPEKAFF
-,TRBJ2-3,once,TRBV18,TGTGCCAGCTCACACACAGATACGCAGTATTTT,CASSHTDTQYF
TRBD2,TRBJ2-2,-,TRBV3-1/TRBV3-2,TGTGCCAGCAGCCTACGAAGACTAGCTCTAATCGGGAACACCGGGGAGCTGTTTTTT,CASSLRRLALIGNTGELFF
TRBD1,TRBJ1-6,-,TRBV18,TGTGCCAGCTCACCGGACAGGGTAGGGAATAATTCACCCCTCCACTTT,CASSPDRVGNNSPLHF
-,TRBJ1-2,-,TRBV6-2/TRBV6-3,TGTGCCAGCAGTTACTACCTTGGGGGCTACACCTTC,CASSYYLGGYTF
TRBD1,TRBJ2-7,-,TRBV30,TGTGCCTGGACTACCGGGGGACAGGGGAACGAGCAGTACTTC,CAWTTGGQGNEQYF
-,TRBJ1-5,-,TRBV6-2/TRBV6-3,TGTGCCAGCAGCCCCAGGGGACAGCCCCAGCATTTT,CASSPRGQPQHF
TRBD1,TRBJ1-1,-,TRBV11-2,TGTGCCAGCAGCTTGTACGGACAGGGGGCCGACACTGAAGCTTTCTTT,CASSLYGQGADTEAFF
-,TRBJ2-1,-,TRBV29-1,TGCAGCGTTCGTCCAGGAAATGAGCAGTTCTTC,CSVRPGNEQFF
-,TRBJ2-1,once,TRBV5-1,TGCGCCAGCAGCTTGGACAGCGGGCTCAGGGAGCAGTTCTTC,CASSLDSGLREQFF
-,TRBJ1-1,-,TRBV5-6,TGTGCCAGCAGCCCATTGGTCTCCAAAGGGAACACTGAAGCTTTCTTT,CASSPLVSKGNTEAFF
-,TRBJ2-4,few,TRBV21-1,TGTGCCAGCAGCAAAGCGAGCAGGGCGGGAGACATTCAGTACTTC,CASSKASRAGDIQYF
-,TRBJ2-3,-,TRBV5-4,TGTGCCAGCAGCTTCGCTCCCACAGATACGCAGTATTTT,CASSFAPTDTQYF
-,TRBJ2-1,-,TRBV30,TGTGCCTGGAACGCGTGGAATGAGCAGTTCTTC,CAWNAWNEQFF
-,TRBJ1-3,-,TRBV7-6,TGTGCCAGCAGCTTAGCGAGAGGAAACACCATATATTTT,CASSLARGNTIYF
-,TRBJ1-3,-,TRBV4-2,TGTGCCAGCAGCCAAGATACCGTAGGAAACACCATATATTTT,CASSQDTVGNTIYF
TRBD2,TRBJ2-3,-,TRBV6-5,TGTGCCAGCAGCCCAAGCGGGAGTGGAGATACGCAGTATTTT,CASSPSGSGDTQYF
TRBD1,TRBJ2-3,-,TRBV18,TGTGCCAGCTCACCGCTTACAGGGGGCGCAGGAGATACGCAGTATTTT,CASSPLTGGAGDTQYF
-,TRBJ2-5,-,TRBV6-2/TRBV6-3,TGTGCCAGCAGTTACCCTATCCGTTCGGCCCAGTACTTC,CASSYPIRSAQYF
-,TRBJ1-6,few,TRBV7-2,TGTGCCAGCAGCTTAAGGGGTAGGGACCCCGCCTCACCCCTCCACTTT,CASSLRGRDPASPLHF
TRBD1,TRBJ2-5,-,TRBV7-2,TGTGCCAGCAGCAAACATGGACAGGGGAGGAGTACGGAGACCCAGTACTTC,CASSKHGQGRSTETQYF
-,TRBJ1-1,-,TRBV13,TGTGCCAGCAGCATAGGACAACTAGGGAACACTGAAGCTTTCTTT,CASSIGQLGNTEAFF
TRBD1,TRBJ1-1,-,TRBV6-5,TGTGCCAGCAGTAGGGGACAGGGGGACACTGAAGCTTTCTTT,CASSRGQGDTEAFF
TRBD1,TRBJ2-2,-,TRBV2,TGTGCCAGCAGGGCCCGGGACAGAAACACCGGGGAGCTGTTTTTT,CASRARDRNTGELFF
TRBD1,TRBJ1-5,-,TRBV6-2/TRBV6-3,TGTGCCAGCAGTAGGGTCCAAGGGACAGGGCATCAGCCCCAGCATTTT,CASSRVQGTGHQPQHF
-,TRBJ2-5,-,TRBV7-3,TGTGCCAGCAGCCCCCTCGCGAGGGGAGAGACCCAGTACTTC,CASSPLARGETQYF
-,TRBJ2-5,-,TRBV4-3,TGCGCCAGCAGCCAAGTATATGGGGAGACCCAGTACTTC,CASSQVYGETQYF
TRBD1,TRBJ2-7,-,TRBV6-2/TRBV6-3,TGTGCCAGCAGTTACCTGCAAGGGGGCGTAGAGTACTTC,CASSYLQGGVEYF
-,TRBJ1-1,-,TRBV7-9,TGTGCCAGCAGCCCTCCCCAGGGGCGCGACACTGAAGCTTTCTTT,CASSPPQGRDTEAFF
-,TRBJ2-5,-,TRBV30,TGTGCCTGGAGGGAAGAGACCCAGTACTTC,CAWREETQYF
TRBD1,TRBJ1-5,once,TRBV6-2/TRBV6-3,TGTGCCAGCAGTTACTCGACAGGGCTCAATCAGCCCCAGCATTTT,CASSYSTGLNQPQHF
-,TRBJ1-6,-,TRBV21-1,TGTGCCAGCAGCAAAGGCGGGAACTTT,CASSKGGNF
TRBD2,TRBJ2-1,-,TRBV9,TGTGCCAGCAGCGGGGAGCGGGGAGTATACAATGAGCAGTTCTTC,CASSGERGVYNEQFF
-,TRBJ1-1,-,TRBV10-3,TGTGCCATCATGACAGGATCGGACACTGAAGCTTTCTTT,CAIMTGSDTEAFF
-,TRBJ1-1,-,TRBV4-3,TGCGCCAGCAGCCGCGGGGGGGACACTGAAGCTTTCTTT,CASSRGGDTEAFF
-,TRBJ1-2,-,TRBV15,TGTGCCACCAGCAGAGACAGGCAAATAAATGGCTACACCTTC,CATSRDRQINGYTF
-,TRBJ2-5,-,TRBV2,TGTGCCAGCGAAGGGACTGTCCAAGAGACCCAGTACTTC,CASEGTVQETQYF
TRBD1,TRBJ1-1,-,TRBV7-9,TGTGCCAGCAGCTTCTCCCAGGACAGGGGCTATGAAGCTTTCTTT,CASSFSQDRGYEAFF
-,TRBJ1-1,once,TRBV3-1/TRBV3-2,TGTGCCAGCAGCCAACCTGGACGGGCGAACACTGAAGCTTTCTTT,CASSQPGRANTEAFF